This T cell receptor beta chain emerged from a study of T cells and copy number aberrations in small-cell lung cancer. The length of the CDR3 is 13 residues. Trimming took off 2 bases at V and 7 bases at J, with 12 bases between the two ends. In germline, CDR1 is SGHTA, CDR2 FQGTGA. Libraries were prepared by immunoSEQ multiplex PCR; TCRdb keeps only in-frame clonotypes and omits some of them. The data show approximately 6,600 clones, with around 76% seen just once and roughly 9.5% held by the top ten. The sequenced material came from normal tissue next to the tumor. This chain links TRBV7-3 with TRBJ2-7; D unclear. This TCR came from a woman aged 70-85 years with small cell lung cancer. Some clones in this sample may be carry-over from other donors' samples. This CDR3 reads CASSLSYRGEQYF. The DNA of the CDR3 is TGTGCCAGCAGCTTATCTTACCGAGGAGAGCAGTACTTC.